These T cell receptor beta chains were read from a single sample in a study of blood T cell repertoires in COVID-19. Profiling relied on immunoSEQ multiplex PCR, and the TCRdb table lists in-frame clones only, not all of them. The profile shows roughly 170,000 clones, around 90% of them singletons. The sequenced material came from peripheral blood. These receptors all stem from a man between 60 and 70 years old with acute or convalescent COVID-19. The CDR3 runs from the conserved cysteine through the conserved F or W. Fields, in order: V gene, J gene, D gene, clone size, CDR3 protein, CDR3 DNA. The D gene is left open where the match is weak. Not every row has a clone size; where given, it reads once, few, many or a size class.

v_gene: TRBV20-1; j_gene: TRBJ1-5; d_gene: .; abundance: .; CDR3aa: CSASRDTNQPQHF; CDR3nt: TGCAGTGCTAGTAGAGACACCAATCAGCCCCAGCATTTT
v_gene: TRBV2; j_gene: TRBJ1-5; d_gene: .; abundance: .; CDR3aa: CASSPPRFNDQPQHF; CDR3nt: TGTGCCAGCAGTCCACCCAGGTTTAACGATCAGCCCCAGCATTTT
v_gene: TRBV19; j_gene: TRBJ1-5; d_gene: TRBD1; abundance: .; CDR3aa: CASNNRGLYSNQPQHF; CDR3nt: TGTGCCAGTAATAACAGGGGCCTCTATAGCAATCAGCCCCAGCATTTT
v_gene: TRBV5-1; j_gene: TRBJ2-2; d_gene: .; abundance: .; CDR3aa: CASSLHTGGELFF; CDR3nt: TGCGCCAGCAGCCTACACACAGGCGGGGAGCTGTTTTTT
v_gene: TRBV5-3; j_gene: TRBJ2-5; d_gene: TRBD1; abundance: .; CDR3aa: CARSTGTEYQETQYF; CDR3nt: TGTGCCAGAAGCACCGGGACAGAGTACCAAGAGACCCAGTACTTC
v_gene: TRBV6-6; j_gene: TRBJ1-4; d_gene: .; abundance: .; CDR3aa: CASSYLGPVDEKLFF; CDR3nt: TGTGCCAGCAGCTATCTGGGGCCGGTCGATGAAAAACTGTTTTTT
v_gene: TRBV5-1; j_gene: TRBJ1-2; d_gene: .; abundance: .; CDR3aa: CARLNNQFTNYGYTF; CDR3nt: TGCGCCAGATTAAACAATCAATTTACTAACTATGGCTACACCTTC
v_gene: TRBV18; j_gene: TRBJ1-5; d_gene: TRBD1; abundance: once; CDR3aa: CASSAFRDSSNQPQHF; CDR3nt: TGTGCCAGCTCAGCATTCCGGGACAGTAGCAATCAGCCCCAGCATTTT
v_gene: TRBV6-5; j_gene: TRBJ2-7; d_gene: .; abundance: .; CDR3aa: CASTGDTYEQYF; CDR3nt: TGTGCCAGTACGGGGGATACCTACGAGCAGTACTTC
v_gene: TRBV7-2; j_gene: TRBJ1-2; d_gene: TRBD1; abundance: .; CDR3aa: CASSGRQGLDYGYTF; CDR3nt: TGTGCCAGCAGCGGGCGACAGGGCCTGGACTATGGCTACACCTTC
v_gene: TRBV5-6; j_gene: TRBJ1-5; d_gene: .; abundance: .; CDR3aa: CASSRGGSSVGQPQHF; CDR3nt: TGTGCCAGCAGCAGGGGGGGCAGTAGCGTGGGTCAGCCCCAGCATTTT